Listed below are T cell receptor beta chains from one sample, sequenced in a study of OX40 agonist ivuxolimab in advanced cancers. Profiling relied on immunoSEQ multiplex PCR, and the TCRdb table lists in-frame clones only, not all of them. This table has approximately 74,000 clones, roughly 90% appearing once. Sample: CD4+ or CD8+ T cells sorted from blood, taken in a trial of the OX40 agonist ivuxolimab. The source of these receptors is an adult with an advanced solid tumor such as melanoma, head and neck, liver or kidney cancer. Each CDR3 is given with its conserved first and last residue. Fields, in order: V gene, D gene, J gene, clone size, CDR3 protein, CDR3 DNA. D genes are given only for firm matches. A clone size is listed for some rows: how often the clone was seen (once, few, many), or a class if it is expanded.

TRBV30	TRBD2	TRBJ2-7	.	CAWSVRTSGRAESYEQYF	TGTGCCTGGAGTGTCAGGACTAGCGGGAGGGCCGAGTCCTACGAGCAGTACTTC
TRBV9	TRBD1	TRBJ1-2	.	CASSPLSQGVRGSYTF	TGTGCCAGCAGCCCTCTCTCTCAGGGGGTCAGGGGTAGCTACACCTTC
TRBV6-5	TRBD2	TRBJ2-7	.	CASSYPGLKASYEQYF	TGTGCCAGCAGTTACCCGGGACTAAAGGCCTCCTACGAGCAGTACTTC
TRBV18	TRBD1	TRBJ1-2	.	CASSPGDRGGYTF	TGTGCCAGCTCACCAGGGGACAGGGGTGGCTACACCTTC
TRBV19	.	TRBJ2-5	few	CASRSLGAETQYF	TGTGCCAGTAGATCTTTGGGGGCAGAGACCCAGTACTTC
TRBV5-6	.	TRBJ2-7	.	CASSRDNRYEQYF	TGTGCCAGCAGCCGGGACAATCGCTACGAGCAGTACTTC
TRBV7-9	TRBD1	TRBJ1-4	.	CASSPGDRLEKLFF	TGTGCCAGCAGCCCGGGGGACAGGCTTGAAAAACTGTTTTTT
TRBV6-5	.	TRBJ2-7	.	CASSVGAYEQYF	TGTGCCAGCAGTGTCGGGGCCTACGAGCAGTACTTC
TRBV10-3	TRBD1	TRBJ2-5	.	CAIRTGGGQETQYF	TGTGCCATCCGGACAGGGGGGGGTCAAGAGACCCAGTACTTC
TRBV19	TRBD1	TRBJ2-2	.	CASSVRGRYGELFF	TGTGCCAGTAGCGTCAGGGGGCGGTACGGGGAGCTGTTTTTT
TRBV5-6	.	TRBJ2-7	.	CASSLGQNYEQYF	TGTGCCAGCAGCTTGGGACAGAACTACGAGCAGTACTTC
TRBV4-3	TRBD2	TRBJ2-3	.	CASSQTGSSGVGDTQYF	TGCGCCAGCAGCCAAACTGGGTCTAGCGGGGTAGGAGATACGCAGTATTTT
TRBV7-3	.	TRBJ2-2	.	CASSVSARLNTGELFF	TGTGCCAGCAGCGTTAGCGCCCGGCTCAACACCGGGGAGCTGTTTTTT
TRBV11-3	.	TRBJ2-3	once	CASSLNNVDTQYF	TGTGCCAGCAGTCTGAATAACGTAGATACGCAGTATTTT
TRBV7-8	TRBD1	TRBJ2-7	.	CASNTGGLSYEQYF	TGTGCCAGCAATACAGGGGGCCTCTCCTACGAGCAGTACTTC
TRBV6-5	.	TRBJ2-7	.	CASSYGGQVWEQYF	TGTGCCAGCAGTTATGGGGGACAAGTTTGGGAGCAGTACTTC
TRBV11-2	.	TRBJ2-7	.	CASSPTGGQVYEQYF	TGTGCCAGCAGCCCAACGGGGGGACAGGTCTACGAGCAGTACTTC
TRBV7-3	.	TRBJ1-5	.	CASSYLVGQTYQPQHF	TGTGCCAGCAGCTATCTTGTCGGGCAGACCTATCAGCCCCAGCATTTT
TRBV5-4	.	TRBJ1-2	.	CASRTDGPVGYTF	TGTGCCAGCCGAACGGACGGGCCGGTCGGCTACACCTTC
TRBV12-2	.	TRBJ1-4	.	CASRLDRGHEKLFF	TGTGCAAGTCGCCTGGACAGGGGTCATGAAAAACTGTTTTTT
TRBV2	.	TRBJ1-1	.	CASSEGGSGRTEAFF	TGTGCCAGCAGTGAAGGGGGGTCAGGGCGTACTGAAGCTTTCTTT
TRBV28	.	TRBJ1-6	.	CASTRGGPILPLHF	TGTGCCAGCACCCGGGGGGGACCCATCCTTCCCCTCCACTTT
TRBV6-5	.	TRBJ1-5	.	CASSSVAHQPQHF	TGTGCCAGCAGTTCTGTCGCCCATCAGCCCCAGCATTTT
TRBV10-3	.	TRBJ2-1	.	CAISDKAGAGGNEQFF	TGTGCCATCAGTGATAAAGCCGGGGCCGGGGGAAATGAGCAGTTCTTC
TRBV29-1	TRBD1	TRBJ2-5	.	CSPWDSQETQYF	TGCAGCCCCTGGGACAGCCAAGAGACCCAGTACTTC
TRBV7-2	.	TRBJ2-1	.	CASSLAMGPNEQFF	TGTGCCAGCAGCTTAGCAATGGGCCCCAATGAGCAGTTCTTC
TRBV30	TRBD1	TRBJ2-7	once	CAWRQGSYEQYF	TGTGCCTGGAGACAGGGGAGCTACGAGCAGTACTTC
TRBV7-9	.	TRBJ2-1	.	CASSLDIRVVSYNEQFF	TGTGCCAGCAGCTTAGATATTAGGGTTGTGTCCTACAATGAGCAGTTCTTC
TRBV27	.	TRBJ1-1	.	CASSLGMNTEAFF	TGTGCCAGCAGTTTAGGGATGAACACTGAAGCTTTCTTT
TRBV5-6	TRBD1	TRBJ2-7	.	CASSLDRGLNEQYF	TGTGCCAGCAGCCTGGACAGGGGGCTGAACGAGCAGTACTTC
TRBV4-1	TRBD1	TRBJ2-7	.	CASSETGARSYEQYF	TGCGCCAGCAGCGAAACAGGGGCACGATCCTACGAGCAGTACTTC
TRBV5-1	.	TRBJ1-2	.	CASSSGSDSGSNYGYTF	TGCGCCAGCAGCTCGGGGTCGGATTCCGGGAGCAACTATGGCTACACCTTC
TRBV2	TRBD1	TRBJ2-5	.	CASRGTGFETQYF	TGTGCCAGCAGGGGGACAGGGTTCGAGACCCAGTACTTC
TRBV5-1	TRBD1	TRBJ1-4	.	CASSPNGQGAVEKLFF	TGCGCCAGCAGCCCAAACGGACAGGGGGCGGTTGAAAAACTGTTTTTT
TRBV6-1	.	TRBJ2-5	.	CASRWTPEAETQYF	TGTGCCAGCAGGTGGACCCCCGAGGCAGAGACCCAGTACTTC
TRBV7-6	.	TRBJ1-4	once	CASSLGGGYEKLFF	TGTGCCAGCAGCTTAGGGGGGGGATACGAAAAACTGTTTTTT
TRBV28	.	TRBJ1-5	.	CASSWNSFTQPQHF	TGTGCCAGCAGTTGGAACAGTTTCACTCAGCCCCAGCATTTT
TRBV5-1	.	TRBJ2-3	.	CASSLASGTDTQYF	TGCGCCAGCAGCTTGGCTAGCGGCACAGATACGCAGTATTTT
TRBV9	TRBD2	TRBJ2-7	.	CASSASASGSYEQYF	TGTGCCAGCAGCGCTTCTGCTAGCGGGAGTTACGAGCAGTACTTC
TRBV7-9	.	TRBJ1-4	.	CASSLKNEKLFF	TGTGCCAGCAGCTTAAAGAATGAAAAACTGTTTTTT
TRBV5-1	.	TRBJ1-1	.	CASSLSTGNTEAFF	TGCGCCAGCAGCCTTTCTACAGGGAACACTGAAGCTTTCTTT
TRBV4-3	TRBD1	TRBJ1-5	once	CASSQDPPGTGIGQPQHF	TGCGCCAGCAGCCAAGACCCCCCCGGGACAGGGATCGGGCAGCCCCAGCATTTT
TRBV11-2	.	TRBJ2-7	.	CASSLGPGISYEQYF	TGTGCCAGCAGCTTAGGACCAGGGATCTCCTACGAGCAGTACTTC
TRBV6-6	.	TRBJ2-5	.	CASSYSWAAGQETQYF	TGTGCCAGCAGTTACTCGTGGGCGGCAGGCCAAGAGACCCAGTACTTC